Sequencing of this TCR beta chain was carried out in a study of T cell responses to AZD1222 COVID-19 vaccine. Note on this clone: What it binds is not known.

Study-level findings and limits: Among vaccine-associated CD4 TCRs, coverage spanned spike, with dominance at 160-218 and 743-854. A reported finding is that nearly half of spike-specific TCRs target unmutated variant regions.

The data were produced by immunoSEQ multiplex PCR, yet TCRdb's version contains in-frame clones alone and is incomplete. The sample gives 150,000 to 250,000 clones, 91% of which show up once; roughly 3.5% is in the top ten. The CDR3 extends over 15 amino acids. The ends lost 0 bases at V and 7 bases at J; junction bases unmatched: 2. Germline CDR1 and CDR2: MGHRA and YSYEKL. The clonotype comes from an adult who received the AZD1222 COVID-19 vaccine. The chain combines TRBV4-1 with TRBJ1-6, with 8 bases aligning to TRBD1. The sequenced sample was peripheral blood, obtained 28 days after the second AZD1222 dose. The CDR3 DNA sequence: TGCGCCAGCAGCCAAGAAAACAGGGGGAATTCACCCCTCCACTTT. Encoded protein: CASSQENRGNSPLHF.